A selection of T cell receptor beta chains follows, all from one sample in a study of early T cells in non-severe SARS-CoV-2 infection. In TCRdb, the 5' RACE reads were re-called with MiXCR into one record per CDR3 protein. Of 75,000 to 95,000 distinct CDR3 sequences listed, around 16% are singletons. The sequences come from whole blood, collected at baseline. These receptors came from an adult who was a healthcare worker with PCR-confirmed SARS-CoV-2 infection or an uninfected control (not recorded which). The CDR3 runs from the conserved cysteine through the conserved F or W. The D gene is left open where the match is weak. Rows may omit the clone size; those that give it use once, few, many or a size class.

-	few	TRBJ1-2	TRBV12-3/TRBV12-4	TGTGCCAGCAGTCCCGGGCCGGGCAGCGCGTATGGCTACACCTTC	CASSPGPGSAYGYTF
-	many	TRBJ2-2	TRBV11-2	TGTGCCAGCAGCTTTCTTTCCAGCGGTGACACCGGGGAGCTGTTTTTT	CASSFLSSGDTGELFF
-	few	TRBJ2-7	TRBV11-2	TGTGCCAGCAGCCCGGGCCGGGACTCATCCTACGAGCAGTACTTC	CASSPGRDSSYEQYF
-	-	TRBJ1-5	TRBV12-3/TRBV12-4	TGTGCCAGCAGTTTTTCAGGGCGCGATCAGCCCCAGCATTTT	CASSFSGRDQPQHF
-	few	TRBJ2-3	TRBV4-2	TGTGCCAGCAGCCCGGGCATCGCACAGCCAGATACGCAGTATTTT	CASSPGIAQPDTQYF
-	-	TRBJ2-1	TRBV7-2	TGTGCCAGCACCCCCGATAGAGCGGCATCTTACAATGAGCAGTTCTTC	CASTPDRAASYNEQFF
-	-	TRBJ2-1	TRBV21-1	TGTGCCAGCAGGAGGCAGTGCTCCTACAATGAGCAGTTCTTC	CASRRQCSYNEQFF
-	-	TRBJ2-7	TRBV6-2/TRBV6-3	TGTGCCAGCAGGGTTAACGAAGCCTACGAGCAGTACTTC	CASRVNEAYEQYF
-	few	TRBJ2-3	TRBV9	TGTGCCAGCAGCGTGGCCGGCGGGACGACAGATACGCAGTATTTT	CASSVAGGTTDTQYF
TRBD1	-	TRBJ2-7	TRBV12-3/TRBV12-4	TGTGCCAGCAGCCTGACAGGGGGCTACGAGCAGTACTTC	CASSLTGGYEQYF
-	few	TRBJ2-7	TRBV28	TGTGCCAGCAGTCTCCATTTGGGGAGCTCCTACGAGCAGTACTTC	CASSLHLGSSYEQYF
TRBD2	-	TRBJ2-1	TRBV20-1	TGCAGTTTTACTGGGACTACCCGGTCCAATGAGCAGTTCTTC	CSFTGTTRSNEQFF
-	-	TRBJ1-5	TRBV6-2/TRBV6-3	TGTGCCAGCAGTGGCCGCGTCGGGGGTAGTCAGCCCCAGCATTTT	CASSGRVGGSQPQHF
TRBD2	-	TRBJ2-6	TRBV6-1	TGTGCCAGCAGTGGGACTAGCGGGAGTGGGGCCAACGTCCTGACTTTC	CASSGTSGSGANVLTF
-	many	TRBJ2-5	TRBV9	TGTGCCAGCAGCGTCGGGGCTAGCCGGGAGACCCAGTACTTC	CASSVGASRETQYF
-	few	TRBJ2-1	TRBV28	TGTGCCAGCAGTTCCCTCTCCCCCAGCGGGCTCGTAACGGACAATGAGCAGTTCTTC	CASSSLSPSGLVTDNEQFF
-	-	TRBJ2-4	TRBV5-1	TGCGCCAGCAGCCCGGGACACCTCATTCGAATAAACATTCAGTACTTC	CASSPGHLIRINIQYF
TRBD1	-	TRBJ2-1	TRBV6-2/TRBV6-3	TGTGCCAGCAGTTACTCGACAGGGAGAGAACAGTTCTTC	CASSYSTGREQFF
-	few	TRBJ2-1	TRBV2	TGTGCCAGCAGAAGAGCTGCGGCGGTCTCCTACAATGAGCAGTTCTTC	CASRRAAAVSYNEQFF
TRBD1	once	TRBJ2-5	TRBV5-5	TGTGCCAGCAGATCACAGGGGGCTTTAGTCCAAGAGACCCAGTACTTC	CASRSQGALVQETQYF
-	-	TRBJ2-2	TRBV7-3	TGTGCCAGCAGCTCCCAGGGGAGGGCCGGGGAGCTGTTTTTT	CASSSQGRAGELFF
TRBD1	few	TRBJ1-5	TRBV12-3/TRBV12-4	TGTGCCAGCAGCCCAGGACAGGGGATGGGACAGCCCCAGCATTTT	CASSPGQGMGQPQHF
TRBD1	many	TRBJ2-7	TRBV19	TGTGCCATCTACGAAGGGCAGGGGGAGATCGAGCAGTACTTC	CAIYEGQGEIEQYF
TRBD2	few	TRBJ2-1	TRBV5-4	TGTGCCAGCAGCTTGGCCGCTAGCGGGAGGTTTACCTATGAGCAGTTCTTC	CASSLAASGRFTYEQFF
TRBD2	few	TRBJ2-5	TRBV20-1	TGCAGTGCTAGTATTCGGGGAGGGGAGACCCAGTACTTC	CSASIRGGETQYF
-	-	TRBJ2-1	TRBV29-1	TGCAGCGTTGAGATGGGTTTAACGGATTCCTACAATGAGCAGTTCTTC	CSVEMGLTDSYNEQFF
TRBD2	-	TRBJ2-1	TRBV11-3	TGTGCCAGCAGCCACCTAGCGGGAGGCGACAATGAGCAGTTCTTC	CASSHLAGGDNEQFF
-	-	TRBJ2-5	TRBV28	TGTGCCAGCAGCAACAGGGCACAGCAAGAGACCCAGTACTTC	CASSNRAQQETQYF
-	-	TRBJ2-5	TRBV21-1	TGTGCCAGCAGCAAAAGCATTTGGCGGGAGACCCAGTACTTC	CASSKSIWRETQYF
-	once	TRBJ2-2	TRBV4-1	TGCGCCAGCAGCCAAATTCCAGGGATCGGGGAGCTGTTTTTT	CASSQIPGIGELFF
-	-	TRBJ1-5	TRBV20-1	TGCAGTGCTGCGCGGCAGGGGAGGTACATTCAGCCCCAGCATTTT	CSAARQGRYIQPQHF
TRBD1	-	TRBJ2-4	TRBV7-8	TGTGTCAGCAGCCCCGGACAGGTTGGAGACATTCAGTACTTC	CVSSPGQVGDIQYF
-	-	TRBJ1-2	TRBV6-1	TGTGCCAGCAGTTTCATCGAGGGCGCGAGCGGCTACACCTTC	CASSFIEGASGYTF
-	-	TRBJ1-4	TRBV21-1	TGTGCCAGCTCTTCCGGTCCGCCCGCCAAAAAACTGTTTTTT	CASSSGPPAKKLFF
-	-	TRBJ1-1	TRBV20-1	TGCAGTGCTAGAGAGTTGGGACACGAACACCTTGAAGCTTTCTTT	CSARELGHEHLEAFF
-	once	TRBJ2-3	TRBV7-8	TGTGCCAGCGGGGGAGGAGGCACAGATACGCAGTATTTT	CASGGGGTDTQYF
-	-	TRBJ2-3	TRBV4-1	TGCGCCAGCAGCGGAGTAGGTTCAGACACAGATACGCAGTATTTT	CASSGVGSDTDTQYF
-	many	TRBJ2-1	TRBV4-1	TGCGCCAGCAGCCAGCCCCGGCACGAGACTACGCACAATGAGCAGTTCTTC	CASSQPRHETTHNEQFF
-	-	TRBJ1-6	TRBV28	TGTGCCAGCAGTTTAAGTGCCCCGAGCTCCTATAATTCACCCCTCCACTTT	CASSLSAPSSYNSPLHF
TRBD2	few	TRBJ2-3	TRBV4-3	TGCGCCAGCAGCCAAGAGATTAGCGGGAGCTCAGGAGATACGCAGTATTTT	CASSQEISGSSGDTQYF
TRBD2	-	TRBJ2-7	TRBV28	TGTGCCAGCAGTTTACTAGCGGGAGCCGAGCAGTACTTC	CASSLLAGAEQYF
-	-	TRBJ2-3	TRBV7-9	TGTGCCAGCAGCTTTAGCGGAGATACGCAGTATTTT	CASSFSGDTQYF
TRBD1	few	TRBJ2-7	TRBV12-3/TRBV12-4	TGTGCCAGCGTGGGACAGGGGTCCTACGAGCAGTACTTC	CASVGQGSYEQYF
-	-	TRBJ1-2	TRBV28	TGTGCCAGCAGTTCCCAGGACTATGGCTACACCTTC	CASSSQDYGYTF
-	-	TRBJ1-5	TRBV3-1	TGTGCCAGCAGCCAAGGCACAGGTTTTCAGCCCCAGCATTTT	CASSQGTGFQPQHF
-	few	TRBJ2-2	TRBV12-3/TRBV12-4	TGTGCCAGCAGTCCAGGGCATACCGGGGAGCTGTTTTTT	CASSPGHTGELFF
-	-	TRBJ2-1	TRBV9	TGTGCCAGCAGCGCTAGTACCTACAATGAGCAGTTCTTC	CASSASTYNEQFF
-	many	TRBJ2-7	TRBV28	TGTGCCAGCAGTTTGTGGACAACGGAGCAGTACTTC	CASSLWTTEQYF
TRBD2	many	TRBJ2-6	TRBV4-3	TGCGCCAGCAGCCAAGATGCGGGGGCTGGGGCCAACGTCCTGACTTTC	CASSQDAGAGANVLTF
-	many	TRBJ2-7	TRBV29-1	TGCAGCGTTGCGGTAGTGAAAAAGTACTTC	CSVAVVKKYF
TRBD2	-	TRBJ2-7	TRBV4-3	TGCGCCAGCAGCCAAGATCTAGCGGGAGGTTCCTACGAGCAGTACTTC	CASSQDLAGGSYEQYF
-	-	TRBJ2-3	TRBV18	TGTGCCAGCTCACCCAACGGGAGTCCAGATACGCAGTATTTT	CASSPNGSPDTQYF
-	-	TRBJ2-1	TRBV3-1	TGTGCCAGCAGCTCCCGGACTGTCAATGAGCAGTTCTTC	CASSSRTVNEQFF
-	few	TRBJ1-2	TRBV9	TGTGCCAGCAGCGGCCCTATCTCACCGGGCCGGGCTAACTATGGCTACACCTTC	CASSGPISPGRANYGYTF
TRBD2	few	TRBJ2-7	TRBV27	TGTGCCAGCAGCACCGGGACTAGCGGTTACGAGCAGTACTTC	CASSTGTSGYEQYF
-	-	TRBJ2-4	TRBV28	TGTGCCAGCAGTTTCCCCCTGCAAAACATTCAGTACTTC	CASSFPLQNIQYF
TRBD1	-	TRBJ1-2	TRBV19	TGTGCCAGTACCATCAAGGGGACAGGACGGAATGGCTACACCTTC	CASTIKGTGRNGYTF
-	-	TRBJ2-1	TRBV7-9	TGTGCCAGCAGCCTCCCCCAAGGGGTAGCGGCCTACAATGAGCAGTTCTTC	CASSLPQGVAAYNEQFF
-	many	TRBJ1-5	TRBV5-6	TGTGCCAGCAGCTTGTCCCGTAGAAGCAATCAGCCCCAGCATTTT	CASSLSRRSNQPQHF
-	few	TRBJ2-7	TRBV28	TGTGCCAGCAGTTCCGGGACCGTCTACTACGAGCAGTACTTC	CASSSGTVYYEQYF